This TCR beta chain was identified in a study of blood T cell repertoires in COVID-19. Original analysis: Quantification of nucleated cells was approximated via reference gene primer amplification. This table comes from immunoSEQ multiplex PCR, and its TCRdb copy is limited to in-frame clones, with some not included. D and trimming were read from the DNA, whereas the V and J calls and clone size are those reported in that table. Of about 180,000 clones in the sample, 70% to 90% were seen once. The sample holds many counts of this clone. V lost 6 bases, J lost 1 base, and 4 bases stayed unmatched. The CDR3 consists of 14 residues. Per germline, CDR1 MNHEY and CDR2 SMNVEV (reference sequence).

The chain recombines TRBV27 with TRBJ2-5; 8 bases match TRBD2. The sequenced sample consisted of peripheral blood. The sequence derives from a man aged 45 to 65 with active or convalescent COVID-19. The CDR3 nucleotides are TGTGCCAGCAGCCCCACTAGCGGCCAAGAGACCCAGTACTTC. Protein: CASSPTSGQETQYF.